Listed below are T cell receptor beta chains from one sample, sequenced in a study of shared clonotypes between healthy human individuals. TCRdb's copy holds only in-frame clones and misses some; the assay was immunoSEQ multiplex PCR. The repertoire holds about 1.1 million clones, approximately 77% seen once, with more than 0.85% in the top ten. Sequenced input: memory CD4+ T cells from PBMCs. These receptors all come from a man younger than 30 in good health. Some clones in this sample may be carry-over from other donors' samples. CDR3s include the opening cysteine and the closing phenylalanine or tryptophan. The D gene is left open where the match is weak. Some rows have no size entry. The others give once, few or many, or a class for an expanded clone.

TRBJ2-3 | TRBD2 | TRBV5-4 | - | TGTGCCAGCAGCCGTACTAGCGGGAGGGCCTGGGGCACAGATACGCAGTATTTT | CASSRTSGRAWGTDTQYF
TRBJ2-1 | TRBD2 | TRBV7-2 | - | TGTGCCAGCAGCTTAGCATGGCTAGCGGGAGATGAGCAGTTCTTC | CASSLAWLAGDEQFF
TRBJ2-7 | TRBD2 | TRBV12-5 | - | TGTGCTAGTGGTTTAACCCTAGCGGGAGGGCCATACGAGCAGTACTTC | CASGLTLAGGPYEQYF
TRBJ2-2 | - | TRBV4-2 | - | TGTGCCAGCAGCCCCCCCCCTGGAGGGCCCGGGGAGCTGTTTTTT | CASSPPPGGPGELFF
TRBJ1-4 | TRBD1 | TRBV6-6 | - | TGTGCCAGCAGAGGACAGGTTTTGGCAAAACTGTTTTTT | CASRGQVLAKLFF
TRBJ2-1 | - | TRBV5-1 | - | TGCGCCAGCAGCTTGGGGCGCTCGGATTCCTTGATGTTCTTC | CASSLGRSDSLMFF
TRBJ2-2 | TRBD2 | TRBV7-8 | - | TGTGCCAGCAGCTTTCGCTCGGTGGGTCAAGCGGGAGAAACCGGGGAGCTGTTTTTT | CASSFRSVGQAGETGELFF
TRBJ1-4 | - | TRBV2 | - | TGTGCCAGCAGGGGAGGCCCAACTAATGAAAAACTGTTTTTT | CASRGGPTNEKLFF
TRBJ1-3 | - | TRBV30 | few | TGTGCCTGGAGTGTGGTGGGGGCTGGAAACACCATATATTTT | CAWSVVGAGNTIYF
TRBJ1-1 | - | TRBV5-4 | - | TGTGCCAGCAGTGGCCCCCGGGACGTAAATGAAGCTTTCTTT | CASSGPRDVNEAFF
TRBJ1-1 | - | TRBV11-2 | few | TGTGCCAGCAGCTTAGACAGGCGCTCAACTGAAGCTTTCTTT | CASSLDRRSTEAFF
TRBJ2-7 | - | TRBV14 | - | TGTGCCAGCAGCCAAGATAGTCGGTTCTCCTACGAGCAGTACTTC | CASSQDSRFSYEQYF
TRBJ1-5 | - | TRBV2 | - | TGTGCCAGCCGATCAAGGCGGGGCAATCAGCCCCAGCATTTT | CASRSRRGNQPQHF
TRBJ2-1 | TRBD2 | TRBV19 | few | TGTGCCAGTAGTAGAAAGCGGGAGGCGGGCAATGAGCAGTTCTTC | CASSRKREAGNEQFF
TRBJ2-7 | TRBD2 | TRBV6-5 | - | TGTGCCAGCAGTTACGGTCTAGCGGGAGAGCAGTACTTC | CASSYGLAGEQYF
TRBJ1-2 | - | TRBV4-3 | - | TGCGCCAGCAGCCAGGCCGACAACTATGGCTACACCTTC | CASSQADNYGYTF
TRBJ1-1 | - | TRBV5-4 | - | TGTGCCAGCAGCCGTGGGGGCAAGAACACTGAAGCTTTCTTT | CASSRGGKNTEAFF
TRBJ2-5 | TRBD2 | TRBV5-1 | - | TGCGCCAGCAGCTTGGGGCGGACTAGCGGCCAAGAGACCCAGTACTTC | CASSLGRTSGQETQYF